Listed below are T cell receptor beta chains from one sample, sequenced in a study of CD8 T cells in ankylosing spondylitis. One entry per CDR3 protein results from TCRdb running MiXCR on the 5' RACE reads. The sample has about 400,000 distinct CDR3 sequences, 20% to 25% seen once. Sequencing was performed on blood, either unsorted or a sorted T cell fraction (not recorded which). These receptors were collected from a male donor with ankylosing spondylitis or in good health (not recorded which). Each CDR3 is given with its conserved first and last residue. The order of the fields is CDR3 DNA, CDR3 protein, V gene, J gene, clone size, D gene. The D gene is left open where the match is weak. Where a row states a size, it is once, few, many or the class of an expanded clone; other rows omit it.

CDR3nt: TGTGCCAGCAGCCTAGGAGGCGGGGGACCATGCACAGATACGCAGTATTTT; CDR3aa: CASSLGGGGPCTDTQYF; v_gene: TRBV7-3; j_gene: TRBJ2-3; abundance: NA; d_gene: TRBD2
CDR3nt: TGCAGCGTTGACTCGGGACACTCCTACGAGCAGTACTTC; CDR3aa: CSVDSGHSYEQYF; v_gene: TRBV29-1; j_gene: TRBJ2-7; abundance: NA; d_gene: NA
CDR3nt: TGTGCCAGCAGCACGGGACAAGGTCCCTACGAGCAGTACTTC; CDR3aa: CASSTGQGPYEQYF; v_gene: TRBV7-9; j_gene: TRBJ2-7; abundance: few; d_gene: NA
CDR3nt: TGTGCCAGCAGTACTCCCGGACAGGGAGTAAACACCGGGGAGCTGTTTTTT; CDR3aa: CASSTPGQGVNTGELFF; v_gene: TRBV12-3/TRBV12-4; j_gene: TRBJ2-2; abundance: few; d_gene: TRBD1
CDR3nt: TGTGCCAGCAGCTTACGTGCCGGGACAGGGCATGGCTACACCTTC; CDR3aa: CASSLRAGTGHGYTF; v_gene: TRBV13; j_gene: TRBJ1-2; abundance: few; d_gene: TRBD1
CDR3nt: TGTGCCAGCAGCCCACACGCTAGCGGGGGCTATGAGCAGTTCTTC; CDR3aa: CASSPHASGGYEQFF; v_gene: TRBV5-6; j_gene: TRBJ2-1; abundance: NA; d_gene: TRBD2
CDR3nt: TGTGCCAGTACCGAAGGACAGGGTTACGAGCAGTACTTC; CDR3aa: CASTEGQGYEQYF; v_gene: TRBV19; j_gene: TRBJ2-7; abundance: few; d_gene: TRBD1
CDR3nt: TGTGCCAGCAGCCTCCCGCTCAATGAGCAGTTCTTC; CDR3aa: CASSLPLNEQFF; v_gene: TRBV12-3/TRBV12-4; j_gene: TRBJ2-1; abundance: NA; d_gene: NA
CDR3nt: TGCAGTGCTAGAGTGAGCGGGGGAAGAAATGAGCAGTTCTTC; CDR3aa: CSARVSGGRNEQFF; v_gene: TRBV20-1; j_gene: TRBJ2-1; abundance: few; d_gene: TRBD2
CDR3nt: TGTGCCAGCGAAGTGGCGGGCACCGGGGAGCTGTTTTTT; CDR3aa: CASEVAGTGELFF; v_gene: TRBV14; j_gene: TRBJ2-2; abundance: NA; d_gene: NA
CDR3nt: TGTGCCAGCAGTTTAGACAGTAGGAATGAGCAGTTCTTC; CDR3aa: CASSLDSRNEQFF; v_gene: TRBV12-3/TRBV12-4; j_gene: TRBJ2-1; abundance: few; d_gene: NA
CDR3nt: TGCAGCGTCCTCTCCCGGGACAGCTACAATGAGCAGTTCTTC; CDR3aa: CSVLSRDSYNEQFF; v_gene: TRBV29-1; j_gene: TRBJ2-1; abundance: NA; d_gene: TRBD1
CDR3nt: TGTGCCAGCAGCCCCGTCGGAAATGAGCAGTTCTTC; CDR3aa: CASSPVGNEQFF; v_gene: TRBV12-3/TRBV12-4; j_gene: TRBJ2-1; abundance: many; d_gene: NA
CDR3nt: TGTGCCATCAGTGGGGGACAGGGCGACACCGGGGAGCTGTTTTTT; CDR3aa: CAISGGQGDTGELFF; v_gene: TRBV10-3; j_gene: TRBJ2-2; abundance: NA; d_gene: TRBD1
CDR3nt: TGTGCCAGCAACGTGAACACTGAAGCTTTCTTT; CDR3aa: CASNVNTEAFF; v_gene: TRBV7-9; j_gene: TRBJ1-1; abundance: NA; d_gene: NA
CDR3nt: TGCAGCGTCGATGACACAGATACGCAGTATTTT; CDR3aa: CSVDDTDTQYF; v_gene: TRBV29-1; j_gene: TRBJ2-3; abundance: NA; d_gene: NA
CDR3nt: TGTGCCAGCAGCCAAGCCGGGCAACTTGAGCAGTTCTTC; CDR3aa: CASSQAGQLEQFF; v_gene: TRBV14; j_gene: TRBJ2-1; abundance: few; d_gene: NA
CDR3nt: TGCAGCGCCACTGGGACAGCTGATGAGCAGTTCTTC; CDR3aa: CSATGTADEQFF; v_gene: TRBV29-1; j_gene: TRBJ2-1; abundance: few; d_gene: TRBD1
CDR3nt: TGCAGCATCTTTAGCGGGGTAACCTACGAGCAGTACTTC; CDR3aa: CSIFSGVTYEQYF; v_gene: TRBV29-1; j_gene: TRBJ2-7; abundance: NA; d_gene: TRBD2
CDR3nt: TGTGCCAGCAGCCCTCCGGGAGAGGGATATGGCTACACCTTC; CDR3aa: CASSPPGEGYGYTF; v_gene: TRBV7-9; j_gene: TRBJ1-2; abundance: many; d_gene: NA
CDR3nt: TGTGCCAGCAGTTTAATCTCCCCGGCAGGGGAAGGAGGTTACGAGCAGTACTTC; CDR3aa: CASSLISPAGEGGYEQYF; v_gene: TRBV27; j_gene: TRBJ2-7; abundance: NA; d_gene: NA
CDR3nt: TGTGCCATCAGTGAGACCACCCTCCACCCAGAGCAGTACTTC; CDR3aa: CAISETTLHPEQYF; v_gene: TRBV10-3; j_gene: TRBJ2-7; abundance: few; d_gene: NA
CDR3nt: TGTGCCATCAGTGAGCCACGGGCCGAGTTGAGCGAGCAGTACTTC; CDR3aa: CAISEPRAELSEQYF; v_gene: TRBV10-3; j_gene: TRBJ2-7; abundance: few; d_gene: NA
CDR3nt: TGTGCCAGCAGTTTAGGGACAGTGTCGGGGGAGACCCAGTACTTC; CDR3aa: CASSLGTVSGETQYF; v_gene: TRBV12-3/TRBV12-4; j_gene: TRBJ2-5; abundance: NA; d_gene: NA
CDR3nt: TGTGCCAGCAGCCCCTCCAGTCCCGAGCAGTACTTC; CDR3aa: CASSPSSPEQYF; v_gene: TRBV7-9; j_gene: TRBJ2-7; abundance: few; d_gene: NA
CDR3nt: TGTGCCACCAGTGACGGGACACTCCAAGAGACCCAGTACTTC; CDR3aa: CATSDGTLQETQYF; v_gene: TRBV24-1; j_gene: TRBJ2-5; abundance: many; d_gene: NA
CDR3nt: TGTGCTAGTGGTTCAGGGGACGGTACGCAGTATTTT; CDR3aa: CASGSGDGTQYF; v_gene: TRBV12-5; j_gene: TRBJ2-3; abundance: few; d_gene: NA
CDR3nt: TGTGCCAGCAAGGACAGGGGTGAATCACCCCTCCACTTT; CDR3aa: CASKDRGESPLHF; v_gene: TRBV27; j_gene: TRBJ1-6; abundance: NA; d_gene: TRBD1
CDR3nt: TGTGCCAGCAGCCACGGACAGGGTTGGTCCTACGAGCAGTACTTC; CDR3aa: CASSHGQGWSYEQYF; v_gene: TRBV7-9; j_gene: TRBJ2-7; abundance: NA; d_gene: TRBD1
CDR3nt: TGTGCCAGCAGCTTGCCCTACGAGCAGTACTTC; CDR3aa: CASSLPYEQYF; v_gene: TRBV7-2; j_gene: TRBJ2-7; abundance: many; d_gene: NA
CDR3nt: TGTGCCAGCAGATCTACAGGGCCCGAGCAGTACTTC; CDR3aa: CASRSTGPEQYF; v_gene: TRBV12-3/TRBV12-4; j_gene: TRBJ2-7; abundance: few; d_gene: NA
CDR3nt: TGTGCCAGCAGTCCCACAGGGTTGGAGTGGAACACTGAAGCTTTCTTT; CDR3aa: CASSPTGLEWNTEAFF; v_gene: TRBV12-3/TRBV12-4; j_gene: TRBJ1-1; abundance: few; d_gene: NA
CDR3nt: TGTGCCACCAGCAGAGTCCTCCCCGCACATACGCAGTATTTT; CDR3aa: CATSRVLPAHTQYF; v_gene: TRBV15; j_gene: TRBJ2-3; abundance: few; d_gene: NA
CDR3nt: TGTGCCAGCAGTTTGTGGGAGCAGTACTTC; CDR3aa: CASSLWEQYF; v_gene: TRBV6-2/TRBV6-3; j_gene: TRBJ2-7; abundance: few; d_gene: NA
CDR3nt: TGTGCCAGCAGCTCCCTGGAAGGGGGAAGCACAGATACGCAGTATTTT; CDR3aa: CASSSLEGGSTDTQYF; v_gene: TRBV7-9; j_gene: TRBJ2-3; abundance: NA; d_gene: NA
CDR3nt: TGCAGCGTGACCATCATGGATACGCAGTATTTT; CDR3aa: CSVTIMDTQYF; v_gene: TRBV29-1; j_gene: TRBJ2-3; abundance: few; d_gene: NA
CDR3nt: TGCAGCGACGACGGGGACAGGTGGGATACTGAAGCTTTCTTT; CDR3aa: CSDDGDRWDTEAFF; v_gene: TRBV29-1; j_gene: TRBJ1-1; abundance: NA; d_gene: TRBD1
CDR3nt: TGTGCCAGCACCCATGGAGGGCAGAACTATGGCTACACCTTC; CDR3aa: CASTHGGQNYGYTF; v_gene: TRBV12-3/TRBV12-4; j_gene: TRBJ1-2; abundance: few; d_gene: NA
CDR3nt: TGTGCCACGCAAAGGAGGGGGGGCCTCGGGGTTAAAAGTGAGACCCAGTACTTC; CDR3aa: CATQRRGGLGVKSETQYF; v_gene: TRBV11-1; j_gene: TRBJ2-5; abundance: few; d_gene: NA
CDR3nt: TGTGCCAGCAGCGGACAGGGGGCGCGATCCGGCTACACCTTC; CDR3aa: CASSGQGARSGYTF; v_gene: TRBV9; j_gene: TRBJ1-2; abundance: NA; d_gene: TRBD1
CDR3nt: TGTGCCAGCAGCTTAGTAGGCGCGAAAGAGACCCAGTACTTC; CDR3aa: CASSLVGAKETQYF; v_gene: TRBV7-9; j_gene: TRBJ2-5; abundance: few; d_gene: NA
CDR3nt: TGTGCCAGCCGGGGGAGGGGAAATTCACCCCTCCACTTT; CDR3aa: CASRGRGNSPLHF; v_gene: TRBV27; j_gene: TRBJ1-6; abundance: many; d_gene: NA